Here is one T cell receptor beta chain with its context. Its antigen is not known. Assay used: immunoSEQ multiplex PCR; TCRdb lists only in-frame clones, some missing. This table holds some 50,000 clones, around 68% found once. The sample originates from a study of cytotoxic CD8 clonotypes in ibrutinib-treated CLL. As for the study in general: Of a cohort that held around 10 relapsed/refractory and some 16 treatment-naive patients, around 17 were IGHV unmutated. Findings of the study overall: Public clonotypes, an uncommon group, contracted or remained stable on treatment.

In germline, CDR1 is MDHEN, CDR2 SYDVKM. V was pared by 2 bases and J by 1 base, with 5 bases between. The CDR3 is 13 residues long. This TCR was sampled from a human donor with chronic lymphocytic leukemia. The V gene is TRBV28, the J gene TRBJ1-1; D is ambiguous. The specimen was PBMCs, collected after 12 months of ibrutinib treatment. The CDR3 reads CASSLPRNTEAFF. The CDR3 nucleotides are TGTGCCAGCAGTTTACCCCGGAACACTGAAGCTTTCTTT.